This is a list of T cell receptor beta chains from one sample in a study of molecular identifiers for immune sequencing clone quantification. In TCRdb, the PCR reads were re-called with MiXCR into one record per CDR3 protein. The table lists approximately 550,000 distinct CDR3 sequences, about a fifth of them singletons. Sequencing input: naive CD8+ T cells from blood, with Jurkat cell RNA spiked in. The receptor set was obtained from a human donor in good health. Some libraries in this study had Jurkat cell RNA spiked in. The CDR3 runs from the conserved cysteine through the conserved F or W. The order of the fields is J gene, clone size, V gene, D gene, CDR3 DNA, CDR3 protein. A D gene is named only where the DNA matches it firmly. Clone size is stated in some rows and not others, as once, few, many or a class when expanded.

J gene: TRBJ2-7; clone size: NA; V gene: TRBV7-9; D gene: TRBD1; CDR3 DNA: TGTGCCAGCAGCCCCGCGATCGGGACAGACCGTCGAGAGCAGTACTTC; CDR3 protein: CASSPAIGTDRREQYF
J gene: TRBJ2-7; clone size: many; V gene: TRBV4-2; D gene: TRBD1; CDR3 DNA: TGTGCCAGCAGCCAAGCCGGACAGGCCCCCTACGAGCAGTACTTC; CDR3 protein: CASSQAGQAPYEQYF
J gene: TRBJ2-7; clone size: few; V gene: TRBV30; D gene: NA; CDR3 DNA: TGTGCCTGGAGCCAGTGGGGGGACCCCTACGAGCAGTACTTC; CDR3 protein: CAWSQWGDPYEQYF
J gene: TRBJ2-5; clone size: few; V gene: TRBV4-1; D gene: TRBD2; CDR3 DNA: TGCGCCAGCAGCCATTGGGGGGGGGGGTTTGGCCAAGAGACCCAGTACTTC; CDR3 protein: CASSHWGGGFGQETQYF
J gene: TRBJ2-4; clone size: many; V gene: TRBV6-6; D gene: TRBD1; CDR3 DNA: TGTGCCAGCAGTAAGGGGACAGCCCAGTACTTC; CDR3 protein: CASSKGTAQYF
J gene: TRBJ2-7; clone size: many; V gene: TRBV14; D gene: TRBD2; CDR3 DNA: TGTGCCAGCAGCCAAGATGTATCTACTAGCGGGATAATTATGGAGCAGTACTTC; CDR3 protein: CASSQDVSTSGIIMEQYF
J gene: TRBJ2-2; clone size: few; V gene: TRBV20-1; D gene: NA; CDR3 DNA: TGCAGTGCTAGCCCTTATGGCGTCAACACCGGGGAGCTGTTTTTT; CDR3 protein: CSASPYGVNTGELFF
J gene: TRBJ2-3; clone size: many; V gene: TRBV7-9; D gene: TRBD1; CDR3 DNA: TGTGCCAGCAGCTCTACAGGGGGAAGTGGCACAGATACGCAGTATTTT; CDR3 protein: CASSSTGGSGTDTQYF
J gene: TRBJ1-4; clone size: NA; V gene: TRBV19; D gene: NA; CDR3 DNA: TGTGCCAGTAGTCGAGACCAACGGAGAAGTACAACTAATGAAAAACTGTTTTTT; CDR3 protein: CASSRDQRRSTTNEKLFF
J gene: TRBJ2-1; clone size: few; V gene: TRBV28; D gene: NA; CDR3 DNA: TGTGCCAGCAGTTATCGGGGGAAGAGACGGGGTGAGCAGTTCTTC; CDR3 protein: CASSYRGKRRGEQFF
J gene: TRBJ2-7; clone size: many; V gene: TRBV6-5; D gene: TRBD2; CDR3 DNA: TGTGCCAGCAGTTACTCGAGGTTAGCGGGGGCGGACTACGAGCAGTACTTC; CDR3 protein: CASSYSRLAGADYEQYF
J gene: TRBJ2-4; clone size: many; V gene: TRBV29-1; D gene: TRBD1; CDR3 DNA: TGCAGCGTTGAAGGAGGGACAGGGTTGGGTGAAAACATTCAGTACTTC; CDR3 protein: CSVEGGTGLGENIQYF
J gene: TRBJ1-5; clone size: few; V gene: TRBV19; D gene: TRBD1; CDR3 DNA: TGTGCCAGTAGTGTGGGACAGGGTGGTAAGGGAAGTCAGCCCCAGCATTTT; CDR3 protein: CASSVGQGGKGSQPQHF
J gene: TRBJ2-7; clone size: many; V gene: TRBV5-1; D gene: NA; CDR3 DNA: TGCGCCAGCAGCAGGCCGAGCTACGAGCAGTACTTC; CDR3 protein: CASSRPSYEQYF
J gene: TRBJ1-4; clone size: NA; V gene: TRBV28; D gene: TRBD1; CDR3 DNA: TGTGCCAGCAGCCCGCTCAACAGGGGGTTTCGTTCTGGTAATGAAAAACTGTTTTTT; CDR3 protein: CASSPLNRGFRSGNEKLFF
J gene: TRBJ1-1; clone size: many; V gene: TRBV21-1; D gene: NA; CDR3 DNA: TGTGCCAGCAGCAAAGAGGGAAAGGGGGATTTGACTGAAGCTTTCTTT; CDR3 protein: CASSKEGKGDLTEAFF
J gene: TRBJ1-5; clone size: many; V gene: TRBV6-2/TRBV6-3; D gene: NA; CDR3 DNA: TGTGCCAGCAGTTACTTGGGCGCAGGGTATTTGCCCCAGCATTTT; CDR3 protein: CASSYLGAGYLPQHF
J gene: TRBJ1-5; clone size: NA; V gene: TRBV2; D gene: TRBD1; CDR3 DNA: TGTGCCAGCAAAGGGACAGCTCACCTACAAAATCGGCCCCAGCATTTT; CDR3 protein: CASKGTAHLQNRPQHF
J gene: TRBJ2-7; clone size: few; V gene: TRBV13; D gene: TRBD2; CDR3 DNA: TGTGCCAGCAGCCCACCAACTAGCGGGGGGGCGTGGGAGCAGTACTTC; CDR3 protein: CASSPPTSGGAWEQYF
J gene: TRBJ2-5; clone size: NA; V gene: TRBV6-2/TRBV6-3; D gene: TRBD2; CDR3 DNA: TGTGCCAGCAGTTATCGGCTAGCGGACTACCAAGAGACCCAGTACTTC; CDR3 protein: CASSYRLADYQETQYF
J gene: TRBJ2-3; clone size: many; V gene: TRBV5-4; D gene: TRBD2; CDR3 DNA: TGTGCCAGCAGCTTGGAACTAGCGGGAGGCACAGATACGCAGTATTTT; CDR3 protein: CASSLELAGGTDTQYF
J gene: TRBJ2-7; clone size: many; V gene: TRBV5-5; D gene: NA; CDR3 DNA: TGTGCCAGCGGGGAGTACGAGCAGTACTTC; CDR3 protein: CASGEYEQYF
J gene: TRBJ2-5; clone size: NA; V gene: TRBV3-1; D gene: TRBD2; CDR3 DNA: TGTGCCAGCAGATCGGGACTAGCGGGGTTGGAGACCCAGTACTTC; CDR3 protein: CASRSGLAGLETQYF
J gene: TRBJ2-7; clone size: few; V gene: TRBV7-2; D gene: TRBD1; CDR3 DNA: TGTGCCAGCAGCTTTGGGACAGGGCACCAATACGAGCAGTACTTC; CDR3 protein: CASSFGTGHQYEQYF
J gene: TRBJ1-2; clone size: NA; V gene: TRBV12-3/TRBV12-4; D gene: TRBD1; CDR3 DNA: TGTGCCAGCAGTTTACCGTCTGGGACAGGGTTCTATGGCTACACCTTC; CDR3 protein: CASSLPSGTGFYGYTF
J gene: TRBJ2-1; clone size: many; V gene: TRBV30; D gene: NA; CDR3 DNA: TGTGCCTGGAGGACCTTATCCTCGAACAATGAGCAGTTCTTC; CDR3 protein: CAWRTLSSNNEQFF
J gene: TRBJ2-1; clone size: many; V gene: TRBV7-9; D gene: TRBD2; CDR3 DNA: TGTGCCAGCAGCTCGTCGCCTAGCGGGTCCTCCTACAATGAGCAGTTCTTC; CDR3 protein: CASSSSPSGSSYNEQFF
J gene: TRBJ1-2; clone size: few; V gene: TRBV29-1; D gene: TRBD1; CDR3 DNA: TGCAGCGTTGTGACAGGGGGCTATGGCTACACCTTC; CDR3 protein: CSVVTGGYGYTF
J gene: TRBJ1-1; clone size: few; V gene: TRBV28; D gene: TRBD1; CDR3 DNA: TGTGCCAGCGGATCAGGGGGCACAGAAGTCTTCTTT; CDR3 protein: CASGSGGTEVFF
J gene: TRBJ2-1; clone size: many; V gene: TRBV5-6; D gene: NA; CDR3 DNA: TGTGCCAGCAGCTTGGGGACATATGAGCAGTTCTTC; CDR3 protein: CASSLGTYEQFF
J gene: TRBJ2-7; clone size: few; V gene: TRBV20-1; D gene: NA; CDR3 DNA: TGCAGTGCTAGTATACAGAAGGACCGAAGTCTGGGATACGAGCAGTACTTC; CDR3 protein: CSASIQKDRSLGYEQYF
J gene: TRBJ2-7; clone size: few; V gene: TRBV30; D gene: TRBD2; CDR3 DNA: TGTGCCTGGAGTCGCGGACTAGCGGGAGCGCAGCCCTACGAGCAGTACTTC; CDR3 protein: CAWSRGLAGAQPYEQYF
J gene: TRBJ2-7; clone size: many; V gene: TRBV29-1; D gene: NA; CDR3 DNA: TGCAGCGTTGAAGTCCCAGGGAACACAAAATACGAGCAGTACTTC; CDR3 protein: CSVEVPGNTKYEQYF
J gene: TRBJ2-2; clone size: NA; V gene: TRBV12-3/TRBV12-4; D gene: NA; CDR3 DNA: TGTGCCATAGCGCGGTCGAGTGACGCGAACGCCGGGGAGCTGTTTTTT; CDR3 protein: CAIARSSDANAGELFF
J gene: TRBJ1-3; clone size: many; V gene: TRBV30; D gene: NA; CDR3 DNA: TGTGCCTGGAGTCAATCTCGACGTGGAAACACCATATATTTT; CDR3 protein: CAWSQSRRGNTIYF
J gene: TRBJ1-6; clone size: many; V gene: TRBV28; D gene: NA; CDR3 DNA: TGTGCCAGCAGTTTTCGGCAGTCTTCACCCCTCCACTTT; CDR3 protein: CASSFRQSSPLHF
J gene: TRBJ2-7; clone size: few; V gene: TRBV29-1; D gene: TRBD1; CDR3 DNA: TGCAGCGTGTCGACAGGGCCCTACGAGCAGTACTTC; CDR3 protein: CSVSTGPYEQYF
J gene: TRBJ2-7; clone size: many; V gene: TRBV7-9; D gene: NA; CDR3 DNA: TGTGCCAGCAGCTTACCCAGAGACTACTCCTACGAGCAGTACTTC; CDR3 protein: CASSLPRDYSYEQYF
J gene: TRBJ1-4; clone size: NA; V gene: TRBV3-1; D gene: TRBD1; CDR3 DNA: TGTGCCAGCTCACAGGGGTTAAAGGATGAAAAACTGTTTTTT; CDR3 protein: CASSQGLKDEKLFF
J gene: TRBJ1-1; clone size: many; V gene: TRBV15; D gene: NA; CDR3 DNA: TGTGCCACCAGCAGAGATTCACAGATGAACACTGAAGCTTTCTTT; CDR3 protein: CATSRDSQMNTEAFF
J gene: TRBJ2-1; clone size: NA; V gene: TRBV7-2; D gene: NA; CDR3 DNA: TGTGCCAGCACCCTAGGTACGGGAATTTACAATGAGCAGTTCTTC; CDR3 protein: CASTLGTGIYNEQFF
J gene: TRBJ2-7; clone size: NA; V gene: TRBV6-1; D gene: NA; CDR3 DNA: TGTGCCATCTCCGGGACGGTGTACGAGCAGTACTTC; CDR3 protein: CAISGTVYEQYF
J gene: TRBJ1-2; clone size: few; V gene: TRBV6-5; D gene: NA; CDR3 DNA: TGTGCCAGCAGTGAAATAGACAGCGATTATGGCTACACCTTC; CDR3 protein: CASSEIDSDYGYTF
J gene: TRBJ1-3; clone size: many; V gene: TRBV5-6; D gene: NA; CDR3 DNA: TGTGCCAGCAGCTTGGATACCGGGTCTGGAAACACCATATATTTT; CDR3 protein: CASSLDTGSGNTIYF
J gene: TRBJ1-5; clone size: NA; V gene: TRBV6-2/TRBV6-3; D gene: NA; CDR3 DNA: TGTGCCAGCAGTTATCTTGGGATATTTAGCAATCAGCCCCAGCATTTT; CDR3 protein: CASSYLGIFSNQPQHF
J gene: TRBJ2-3; clone size: many; V gene: TRBV4-3; D gene: NA; CDR3 DNA: TGCGCCAGCAGCCAAGAAGTAGGGGTTTCAGATACGCAGTATTTT; CDR3 protein: CASSQEVGVSDTQYF